The source of this TCR beta chain is a study of cytomegalovirus exposure and HLA in healthy donors. With 60 Vbeta and 13 Jbeta primers, the PCR was carried out. The repertoire was sequenced with immunoSEQ multiplex PCR; TCRdb's copy has only in-frame clones and lacks some. This sample has about 200,000 clones; roughly three quarters occur once, and the top ten carry more than 0.35%. Trimming shortened V by 2 bases and J by 1 base, and 4 bases separated the two germline ends. Germline CDR1 and CDR2: SGHRS and YFSETQ. The CDR3 contains 12 residues. General study findings and limits: Presence/absence analyses took donor sequencing depth as roughly uniform.

This clone was seen only once. Its antigen is not known. This CDR3 is also generated by other DNA sequences in the sample. The receptor was derived from a male donor in good health and CMV-seropositive. J is TRBJ2-7 and V is TRBV5-1; no reliable D call. Specimen: PBMCs. CDR3 DNA sequence: TGCGCCAGCAGCTTAACTTCCTACGAGCAGTACTTC. Translated: CASSLTSYEQYF. The entire variable domain, with the rest obtained from reference TRBV5-1 and TRBJ2-7, is as follows: KAGVTQTPRYLIKTRGQQVTLSCSPISGHRSVSWYQQTPGQGLQFLFEYFSETQRNKGNFPGRFSGRQFSNSRSEMNVSTLELGDSALYLCASSLTSYEQYFGPGTRLTVT.